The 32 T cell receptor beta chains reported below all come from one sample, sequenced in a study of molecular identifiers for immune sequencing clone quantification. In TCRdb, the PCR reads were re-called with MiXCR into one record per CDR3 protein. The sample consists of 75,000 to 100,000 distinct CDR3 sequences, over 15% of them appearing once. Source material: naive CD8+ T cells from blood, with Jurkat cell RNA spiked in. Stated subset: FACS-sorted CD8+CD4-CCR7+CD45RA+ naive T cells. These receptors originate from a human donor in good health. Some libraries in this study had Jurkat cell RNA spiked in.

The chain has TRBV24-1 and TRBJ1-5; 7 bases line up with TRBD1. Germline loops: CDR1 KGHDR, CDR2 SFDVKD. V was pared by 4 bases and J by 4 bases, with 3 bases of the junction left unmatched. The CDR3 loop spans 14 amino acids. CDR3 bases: TGTGCCACCAGTGAAGGGGGCTGGAATCAGCCCCAGCATTTT. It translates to CATSEGGWNQPQHF.

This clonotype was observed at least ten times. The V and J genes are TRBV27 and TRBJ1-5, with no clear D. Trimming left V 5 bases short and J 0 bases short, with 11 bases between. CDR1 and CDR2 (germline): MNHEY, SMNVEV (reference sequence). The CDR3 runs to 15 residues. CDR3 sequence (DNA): TGTGCCAGCAGTCACCCGGAGTATAGCAATCAGCCCCAGCATTTT. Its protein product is CASSHPEYSNQPQHF.

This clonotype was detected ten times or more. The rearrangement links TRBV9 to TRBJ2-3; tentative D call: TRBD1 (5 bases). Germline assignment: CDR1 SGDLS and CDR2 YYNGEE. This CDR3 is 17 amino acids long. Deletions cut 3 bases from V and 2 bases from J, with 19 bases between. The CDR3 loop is CASSGAQGILLTDTQYF. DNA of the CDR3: TGTGCCAGCAGCGGAGCTCAGGGCATTCTTCTCACAGATACGCAGTATTTT.

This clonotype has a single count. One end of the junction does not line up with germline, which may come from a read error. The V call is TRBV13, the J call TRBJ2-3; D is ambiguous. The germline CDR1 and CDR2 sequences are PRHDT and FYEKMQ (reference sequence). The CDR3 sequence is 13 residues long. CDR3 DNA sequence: TGTGCCAGCAGCGTGGGAACCACAGATATGCAGTATTTT. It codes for CASSVGTTDMQYF.

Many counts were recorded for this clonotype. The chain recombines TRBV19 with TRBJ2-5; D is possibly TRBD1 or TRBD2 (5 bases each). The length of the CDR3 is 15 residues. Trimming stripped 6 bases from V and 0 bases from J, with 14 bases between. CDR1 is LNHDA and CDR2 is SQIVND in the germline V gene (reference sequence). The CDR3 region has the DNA TGTGCCAGTAGCACCGGGACCGGGTACCAAGAGACCCAGTACTTC. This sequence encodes CASSTGTGYQETQYF.

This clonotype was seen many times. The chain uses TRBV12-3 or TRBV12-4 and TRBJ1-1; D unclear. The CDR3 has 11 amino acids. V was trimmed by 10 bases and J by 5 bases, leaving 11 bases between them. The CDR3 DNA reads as TGTGCCACCCAGGCCCAGACTGAAGCTTTCTTT. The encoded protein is CATQAQTEAFF.

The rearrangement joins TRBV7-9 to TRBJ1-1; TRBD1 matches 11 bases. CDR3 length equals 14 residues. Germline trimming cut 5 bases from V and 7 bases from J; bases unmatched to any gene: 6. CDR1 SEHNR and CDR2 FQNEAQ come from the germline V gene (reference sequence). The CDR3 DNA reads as TGTGCCAGCAGCCCACCCGGGACAGGGGGTGAAGCTTTCTTT. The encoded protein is CASSPPGTGGEAFF. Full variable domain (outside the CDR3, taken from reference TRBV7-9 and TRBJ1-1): DTGVSQNPRHKITKRGQNVTFRCDPISEHNRLYWYRQTLGQGPEFLTYFQNEAQLEKSRLLSDRFSAERPKGSFSTLEIQRTEQGDSAMYLCASSPPGTGGEAFFGQGTRLTVV.

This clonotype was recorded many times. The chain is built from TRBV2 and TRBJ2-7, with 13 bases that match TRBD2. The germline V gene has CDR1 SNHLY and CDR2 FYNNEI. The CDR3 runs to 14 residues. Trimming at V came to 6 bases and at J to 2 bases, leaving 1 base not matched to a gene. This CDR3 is CASRLAGGPYEQYF. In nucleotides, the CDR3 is TGTGCCAGCAGACTAGCGGGGGGGCCCTACGAGCAGTACTTC.

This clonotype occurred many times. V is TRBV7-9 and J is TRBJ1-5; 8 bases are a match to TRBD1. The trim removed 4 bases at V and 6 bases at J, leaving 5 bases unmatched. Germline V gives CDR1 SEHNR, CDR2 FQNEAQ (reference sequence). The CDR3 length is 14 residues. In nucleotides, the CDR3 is TGTGCCAGCAGCTCAGGACAGGGTCGTCAGCCCCAGCATTTT. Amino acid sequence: CASSSGQGRQPQHF. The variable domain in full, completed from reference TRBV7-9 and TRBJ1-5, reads DTGVSQNPRHKITKRGQNVTFRCDPISEHNRLYWYRQTLGQGPEFLTYFQNEAQLEKSRLLSDRFSAERPKGSFSTLEIQRTEQGDSAMYLCASSSGQGRQPQHFGDGTRLSIL.

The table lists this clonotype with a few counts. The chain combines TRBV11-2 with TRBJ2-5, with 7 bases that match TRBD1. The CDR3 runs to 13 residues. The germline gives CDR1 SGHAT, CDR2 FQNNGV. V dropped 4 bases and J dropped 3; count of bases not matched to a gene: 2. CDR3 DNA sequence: TGTGCCAGCAGCTCCGGGACAGAAGAGACCCAGTACTTC. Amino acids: CASSSGTEETQYF.

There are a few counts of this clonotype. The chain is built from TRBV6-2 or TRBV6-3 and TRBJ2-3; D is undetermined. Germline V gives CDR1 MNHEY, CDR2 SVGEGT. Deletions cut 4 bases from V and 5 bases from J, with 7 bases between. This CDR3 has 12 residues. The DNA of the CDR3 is TGTGCCAGCAGTTGCGATGTAGATACGCAGTATTTT. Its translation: CASSCDVDTQYF.

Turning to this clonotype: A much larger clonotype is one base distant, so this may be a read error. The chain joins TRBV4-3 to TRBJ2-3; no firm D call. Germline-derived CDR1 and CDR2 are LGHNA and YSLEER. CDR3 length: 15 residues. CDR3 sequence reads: CASCQDVGSTDTQYF. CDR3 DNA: TGCGCCAGCTGCCAAGATGTGGGGAGCACAGATACGCAGTATTTT.

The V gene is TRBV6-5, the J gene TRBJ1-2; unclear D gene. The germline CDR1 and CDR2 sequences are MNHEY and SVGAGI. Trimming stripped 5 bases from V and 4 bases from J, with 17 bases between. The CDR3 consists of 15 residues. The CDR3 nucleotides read TGTGCCAGCAGTCCGTCAAGCCAGAGACTCTATGGCTACACCTTC. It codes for CASSPSSQRLYGYTF.

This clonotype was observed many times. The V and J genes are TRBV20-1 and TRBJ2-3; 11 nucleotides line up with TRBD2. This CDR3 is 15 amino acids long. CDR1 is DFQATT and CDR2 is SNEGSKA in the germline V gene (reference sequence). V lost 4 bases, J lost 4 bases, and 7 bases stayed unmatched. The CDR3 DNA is TGCAGTGCTATACTTAGCGGGGGGGCCCCAGATACGCAGTATTTT. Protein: CSAILSGGAPDTQYF.

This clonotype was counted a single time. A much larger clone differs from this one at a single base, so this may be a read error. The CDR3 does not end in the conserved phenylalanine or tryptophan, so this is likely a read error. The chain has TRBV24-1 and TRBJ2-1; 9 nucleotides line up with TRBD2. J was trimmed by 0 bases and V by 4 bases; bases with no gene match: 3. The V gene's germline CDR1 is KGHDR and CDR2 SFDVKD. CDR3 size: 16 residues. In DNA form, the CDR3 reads TGTGCCACCAGTGAGGAGACTAGCGGCTCCTACAATGAGCAGTTCTCC. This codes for CATSEETSGSYNEQFS.

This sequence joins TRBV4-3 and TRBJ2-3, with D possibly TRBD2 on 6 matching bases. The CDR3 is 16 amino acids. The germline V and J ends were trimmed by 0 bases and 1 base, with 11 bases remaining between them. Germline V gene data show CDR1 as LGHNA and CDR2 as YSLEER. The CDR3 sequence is CASSQDRGARTDTQYF. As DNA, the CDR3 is TGCGCCAGCAGCCAAGACCGCGGGGCCCGCACAGATACGCAGTATTTT.

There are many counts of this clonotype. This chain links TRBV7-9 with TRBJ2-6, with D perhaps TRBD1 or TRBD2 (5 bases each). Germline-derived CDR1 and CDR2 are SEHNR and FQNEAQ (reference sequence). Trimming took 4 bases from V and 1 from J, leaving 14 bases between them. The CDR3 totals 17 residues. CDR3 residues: CASSSHMWGSGANVLTF. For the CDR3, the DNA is TGTGCCAGCAGCTCCCATATGTGGGGGTCTGGGGCCAACGTCCTGACTTTC.

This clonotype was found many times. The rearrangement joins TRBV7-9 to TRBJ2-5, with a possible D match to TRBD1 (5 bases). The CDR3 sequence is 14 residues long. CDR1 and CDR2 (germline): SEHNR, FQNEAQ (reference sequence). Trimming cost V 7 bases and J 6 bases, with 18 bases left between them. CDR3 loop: CASTLGASEQTQYF. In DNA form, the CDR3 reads TGTGCCAGCACCCTAGGGGCGAGCGAACAGACCCAGTACTTC.

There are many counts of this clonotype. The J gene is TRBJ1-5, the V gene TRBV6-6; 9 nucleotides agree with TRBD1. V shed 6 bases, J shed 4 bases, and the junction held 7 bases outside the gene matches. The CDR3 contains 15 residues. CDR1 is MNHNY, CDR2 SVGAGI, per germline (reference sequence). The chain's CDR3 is CASRSDRGLNQPQHF. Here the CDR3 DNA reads TGTGCCAGCAGATCGGACAGGGGCCTTAATCAGCCCCAGCATTTT.

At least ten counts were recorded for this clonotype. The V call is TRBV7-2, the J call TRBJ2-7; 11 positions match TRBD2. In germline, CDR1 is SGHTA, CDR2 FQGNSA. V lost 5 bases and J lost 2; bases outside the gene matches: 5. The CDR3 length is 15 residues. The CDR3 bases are TGTGCCAGCAGCGCCGGGACTAGCGGACCCTACGAGCAGTACTTC. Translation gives CASSAGTSGPYEQYF.

CDR3 in DNA: TGTGCCAGCAGTCGGACTAGCGGGGTGATCACAGATACGCAGTATTTT. Its protein product is CASSRTSGVITDTQYF. V usage is TRBV6-1 and J usage is TRBJ2-3, with 12 bases that match TRBD2. Germline trimming cut 5 bases from V and 2 bases from J; bases unmatched to any gene: 5. The CDR3 sequence is 16 residues long. Germline V gene sequence: CDR1 MNHNS, CDR2 SASEGT.

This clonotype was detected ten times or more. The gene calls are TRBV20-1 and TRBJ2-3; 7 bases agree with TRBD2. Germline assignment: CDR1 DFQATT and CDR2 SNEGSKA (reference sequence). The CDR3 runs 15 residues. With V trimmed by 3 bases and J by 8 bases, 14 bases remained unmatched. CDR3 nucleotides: TGCAGTGCTAGGGGCCAAGCGGGACTCATATTTACGCAGTATTTT. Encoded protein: CSARGQAGLIFTQYF.

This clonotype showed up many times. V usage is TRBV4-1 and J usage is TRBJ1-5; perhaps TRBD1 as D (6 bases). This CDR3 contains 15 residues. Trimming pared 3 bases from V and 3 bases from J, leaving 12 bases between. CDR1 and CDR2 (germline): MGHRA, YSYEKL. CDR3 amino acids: CASSQGGTSNQPQHF. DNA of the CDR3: TGCGCCAGCAGCCAGGGGGGCACATCCAATCAGCCCCAGCATTTT.

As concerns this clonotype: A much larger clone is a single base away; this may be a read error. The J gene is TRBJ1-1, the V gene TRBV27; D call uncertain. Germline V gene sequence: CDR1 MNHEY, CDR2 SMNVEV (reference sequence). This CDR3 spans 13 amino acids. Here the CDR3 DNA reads TGTGCCAGCAGTTCTCGCCTAAACACTGAAGCTTCCTTT. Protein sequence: CASSSRLNTEASF.

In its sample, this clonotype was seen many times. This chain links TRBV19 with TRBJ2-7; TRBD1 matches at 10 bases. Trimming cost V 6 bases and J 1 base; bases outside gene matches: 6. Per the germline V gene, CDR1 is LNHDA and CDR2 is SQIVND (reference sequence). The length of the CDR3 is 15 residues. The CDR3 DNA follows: TGTGCCAGTAGCGCCGGGACAGGGGTTTCCTACGAGCAGTACTTC. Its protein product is CASSAGTGVSYEQYF.

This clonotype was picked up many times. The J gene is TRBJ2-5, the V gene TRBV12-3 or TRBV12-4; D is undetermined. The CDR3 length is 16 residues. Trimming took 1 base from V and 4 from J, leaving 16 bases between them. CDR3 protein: CASSLVGPGMRETQYF. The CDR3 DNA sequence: TGTGCCAGCAGTTTAGTAGGGCCGGGTATGAGAGAGACCCAGTACTTC.

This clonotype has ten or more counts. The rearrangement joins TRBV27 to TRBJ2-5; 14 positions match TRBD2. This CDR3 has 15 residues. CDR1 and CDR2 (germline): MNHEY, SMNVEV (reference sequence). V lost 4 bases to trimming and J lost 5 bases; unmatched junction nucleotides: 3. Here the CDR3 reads CASSSGTSGSETQYF. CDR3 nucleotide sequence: TGTGCCAGCAGTTCCGGGACTAGCGGGAGTGAGACCCAGTACTTC.

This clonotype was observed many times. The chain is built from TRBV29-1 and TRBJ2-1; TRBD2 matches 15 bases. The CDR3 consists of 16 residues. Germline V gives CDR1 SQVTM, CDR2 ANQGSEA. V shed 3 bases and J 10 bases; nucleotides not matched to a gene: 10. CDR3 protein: CSVETKGLAGGPEQFF. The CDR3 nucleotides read TGCAGCGTTGAGACCAAGGGACTAGCGGGAGGTCCCGAGCAGTTCTTC.

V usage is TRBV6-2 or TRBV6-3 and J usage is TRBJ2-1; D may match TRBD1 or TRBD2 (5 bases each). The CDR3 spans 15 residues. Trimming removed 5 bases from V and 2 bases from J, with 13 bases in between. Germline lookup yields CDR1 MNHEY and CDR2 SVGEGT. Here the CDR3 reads CASSNRDGAYNEQFF. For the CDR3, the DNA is TGTGCCAGCAGTAACCGGGACGGTGCCTACAATGAGCAGTTCTTC.

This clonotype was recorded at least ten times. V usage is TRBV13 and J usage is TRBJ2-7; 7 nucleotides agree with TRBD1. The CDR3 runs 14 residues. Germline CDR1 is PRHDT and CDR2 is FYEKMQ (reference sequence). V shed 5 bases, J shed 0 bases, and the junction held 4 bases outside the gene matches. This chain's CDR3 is CASSPGQSSYEQYF. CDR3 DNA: TGTGCCAGCAGCCCGGGACAGAGCTCCTACGAGCAGTACTTC.

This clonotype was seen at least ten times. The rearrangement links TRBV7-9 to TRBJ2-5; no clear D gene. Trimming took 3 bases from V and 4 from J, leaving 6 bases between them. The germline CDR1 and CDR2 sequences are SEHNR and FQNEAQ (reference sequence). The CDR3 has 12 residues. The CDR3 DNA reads TGTGCCAGCAGCTTGATCTCAGAGACCCAGTACTTC. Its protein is CASSLISETQYF.

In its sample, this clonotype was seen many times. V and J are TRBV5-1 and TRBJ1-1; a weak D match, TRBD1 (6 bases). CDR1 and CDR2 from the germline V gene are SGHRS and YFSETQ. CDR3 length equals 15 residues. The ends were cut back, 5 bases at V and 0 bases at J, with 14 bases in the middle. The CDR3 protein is CASRFVGQMNTEAFF. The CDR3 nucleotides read TGCGCCAGCAGATTTGTAGGACAGATGAACACTGAAGCTTTCTTT.